This is a list of T cell receptor beta chains from one sample in a study of post-analysis software for immune sequencing data. TCRdb itself ran the PCR reads through MiXCR, one entry per CDR3 protein. The sample lists roughly 400,000 distinct CDR3 sequences, approximately 38% occurring once. The sequenced material came from blood. The origin of the receptors is a girl under 10 years old with multiple sclerosis. Each CDR3 is given with its conserved first and last residue. The D gene is left open where the match is weak. Not every row has a clone size; where given, it reads once, few, many or a size class.

13	TRBV12-3/TRBV12-4	TRBJ2-3	NA	TRBD1	CATDRGPRGAQYF	TGTGCCACCGACAGGGGACCCCGAGGGGCGCAGTATTTT
15	TRBV20-1	TRBJ2-3	NA	NA	CSARGPSDSTDTQYF	TGCAGTGCTAGAGGCCCTAGCGATAGCACAGATACGCAGTATTTT
14	TRBV18	TRBJ2-7	NA	NA	CASSPPGRGAEQYF	TGTGCCAGCTCACCACCGGGCAGGGGGGCTGAGCAGTACTTC
14	TRBV29-1	TRBJ2-1	NA	NA	CSVGGGGGPSEQFF	TGCAGCGTTGGGGGCGGGGGCGGACCTAGCGAGCAGTTCTTC
15	TRBV29-1	TRBJ1-2	NA	NA	CSVEDGTPGGYGYTF	TGCAGCGTTGAAGACGGGACTCCGGGGGGATATGGCTACACCTTC
15	TRBV3-1	TRBJ1-2	NA	NA	CASTGRDRANYGYTF	TGTGCCAGCACTGGCAGGGACCGAGCTAACTATGGCTACACCTTC
14	TRBV12-3/TRBV12-4	TRBJ1-5	NA	NA	CASSFRPGGFPQHF	TGTGCCAGCAGTTTTAGACCCGGAGGATTCCCCCAGCATTTT
15	TRBV7-9	TRBJ1-2	NA	NA	CASSFQGHLSGGYTF	TGTGCCAGCAGTTTTCAGGGACACCTCTCGGGTGGCTACACCTTC
14	TRBV29-1	TRBJ2-3	NA	NA	CSVEVGRGTDTQYF	TGCAGCGTTGAAGTCGGCAGGGGCACAGATACGCAGTATTTT
15	TRBV12-3/TRBV12-4	TRBJ1-2	NA	TRBD1	CASSLKGARGYGYTF	TGTGCCAGCAGTTTAAAGGGGGCGCGAGGCTATGGCTACACCTTC
13	TRBV4-1	TRBJ2-5	few	NA	CASSPLSRETQYF	TGCGCCAGCAGTCCTCTCTCGAGGGAGACCCAGTACTTC
17	TRBV15	TRBJ2-3	NA	NA	CATSRRVGGPASDTQYF	TGTGCCACCAGCAGACGGGTGGGCGGACCCGCGTCAGATACGCAGTATTTT
18	TRBV5-1	TRBJ1-4	few	NA	CASSLDPGHPATNEKLFF	TGCGCCAGCAGCTTGGACCCGGGACACCCAGCAACTAATGAAAAACTGTTTTTT
14	TRBV28	TRBJ1-2	NA	NA	CASSLLDSNYGYTF	TGTGCCAGCAGTTTATTGGACAGTAACTATGGCTACACCTTC
13	TRBV20-1	TRBJ1-2	once	NA	CSAREAFPNGYTF	TGCAGTGCCCGGGAGGCCTTTCCCAATGGCTACACCTTC
15	TRBV12-5	TRBJ2-1	once	TRBD2	CAGGLTSGNINEQFF	TGTGCTGGTGGGCTGACTAGCGGGAATATTAATGAGCAGTTCTTC
14	TRBV7-8	TRBJ1-2	NA	NA	CASSFSTDHYGYTF	TGTGCCAGCAGCTTCTCCACAGACCACTATGGCTACACCTTC
16	TRBV6-6	TRBJ1-1	NA	TRBD1	CASSYRPGTGETEAFF	TGTGCCAGCAGTTACCGACCCGGGACAGGGGAAACTGAAGCTTTCTTT
13	TRBV29-1	TRBJ2-5	few	NA	CSVGRNFGETQYF	TGCAGCGTCGGAAGGAACTTTGGGGAGACCCAGTACTTC
12	TRBV12-3/TRBV12-4	TRBJ2-1	NA	NA	CASSLGDPRPFF	TGTGCCAGCAGTTTAGGGGATCCTCGGCCGTTCTTC
15	TRBV6-6	TRBJ1-4	few	NA	CASSYEVAGPEKLFF	TGTGCCAGCAGTTACGAGGTGGCAGGACCTGAAAAACTGTTTTTT
15	TRBV5-1	TRBJ2-7	NA	TRBD2	CASSLSSSGGYEQYF	TGCGCCAGCAGCTTGTCGTCTAGCGGGGGCTACGAGCAGTACTTC
16	TRBV5-1	TRBJ2-3	NA	TRBD2	CASSPLRGLGTDTQYF	TGCGCCAGCAGCCCCCTGAGGGGACTAGGTACAGATACGCAGTATTTT
15	TRBV5-1	TRBJ2-2	NA	NA	CASRIPGTLAGERFF	TGCGCCAGCAGAATCCCAGGAACTCTTGCCGGGGAGCGGTTTTTT